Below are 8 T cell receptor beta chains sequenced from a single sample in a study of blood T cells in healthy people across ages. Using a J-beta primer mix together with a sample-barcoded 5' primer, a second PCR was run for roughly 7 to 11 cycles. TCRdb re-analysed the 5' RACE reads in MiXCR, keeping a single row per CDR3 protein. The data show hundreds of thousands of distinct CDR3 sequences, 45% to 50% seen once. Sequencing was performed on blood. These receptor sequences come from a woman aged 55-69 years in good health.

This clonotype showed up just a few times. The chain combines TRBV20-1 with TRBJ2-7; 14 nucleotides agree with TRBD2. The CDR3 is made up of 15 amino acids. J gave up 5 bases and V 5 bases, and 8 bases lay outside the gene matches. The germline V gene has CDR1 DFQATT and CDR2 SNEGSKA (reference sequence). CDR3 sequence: CSAYPGLAGVNEQYF. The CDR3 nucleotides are TGCAGTGCTTACCCGGGACTAGCGGGAGTTAACGAGCAGTACTTC.

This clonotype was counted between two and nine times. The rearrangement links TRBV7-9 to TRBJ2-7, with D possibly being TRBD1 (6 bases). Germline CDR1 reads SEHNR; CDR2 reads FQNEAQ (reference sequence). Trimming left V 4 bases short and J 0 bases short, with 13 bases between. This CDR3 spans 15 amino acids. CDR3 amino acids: CASSSDRRSSYEQYF. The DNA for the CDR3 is TGTGCCAGCAGCTCTGACAGGAGGAGCTCCTACGAGCAGTACTTC.

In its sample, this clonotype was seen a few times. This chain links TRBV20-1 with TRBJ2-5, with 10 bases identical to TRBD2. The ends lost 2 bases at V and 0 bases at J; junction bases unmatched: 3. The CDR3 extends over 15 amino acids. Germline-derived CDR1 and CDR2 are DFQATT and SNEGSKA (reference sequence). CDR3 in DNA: TGCAGTGCTAGACCCCTAGCGGGAGACCAAGAGACCCAGTACTTC. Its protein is CSARPLAGDQETQYF.

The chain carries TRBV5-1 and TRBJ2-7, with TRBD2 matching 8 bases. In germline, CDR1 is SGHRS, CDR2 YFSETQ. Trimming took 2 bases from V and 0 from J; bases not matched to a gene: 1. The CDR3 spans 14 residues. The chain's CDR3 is CASSLLADSYEQYF. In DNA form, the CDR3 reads TGCGCCAGCAGCTTACTAGCGGACTCCTACGAGCAGTACTTC.

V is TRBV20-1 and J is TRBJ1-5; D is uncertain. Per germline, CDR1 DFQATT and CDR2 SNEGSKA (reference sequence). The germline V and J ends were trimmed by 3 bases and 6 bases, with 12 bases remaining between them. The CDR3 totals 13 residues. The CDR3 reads CSASGGSGQPQHF. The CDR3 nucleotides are TGCAGTGCTAGTGGTGGGTCGGGTCAGCCCCAGCATTTT.

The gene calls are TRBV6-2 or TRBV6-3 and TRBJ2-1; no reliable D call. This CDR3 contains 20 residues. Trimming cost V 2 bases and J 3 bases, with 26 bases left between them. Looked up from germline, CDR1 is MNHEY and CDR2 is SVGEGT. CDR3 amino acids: CASSYQLSSLWTENYNEQFF. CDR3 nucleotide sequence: TGTGCCAGCAGTTACCAGCTATCTTCGTTGTGGACGGAGAACTACAATGAGCAGTTCTTC.

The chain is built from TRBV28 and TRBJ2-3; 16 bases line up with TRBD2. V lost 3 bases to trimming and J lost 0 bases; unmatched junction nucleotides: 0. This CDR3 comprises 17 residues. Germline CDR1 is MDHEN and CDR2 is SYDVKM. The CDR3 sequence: CASSLGLAGGSTDTQYF. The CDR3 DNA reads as TGTGCCAGCAGTTTGGGACTAGCGGGAGGGAGCACAGATACGCAGTATTTT.

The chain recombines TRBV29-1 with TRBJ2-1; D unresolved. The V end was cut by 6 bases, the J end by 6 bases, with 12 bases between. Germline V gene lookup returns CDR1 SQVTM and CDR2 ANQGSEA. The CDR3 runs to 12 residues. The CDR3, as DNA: TGCAGCGTGAAACGATCGACCAATGAGCAGTTCTTC. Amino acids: CSVKRSTNEQFF.